This T cell receptor (beta chain) was recovered during a study of control samples from healthy donors and cancer patients. Produced via immunoSEQ multiplex PCR; TCRdb's table is partial and in-frame only. The sample comprises about 92,000 clones, roughly four fifths of which are singletons, and around 10% rests with the top ten. The CDR3 sequence is 13 residues long. V was clipped by 5 bases and J by 6 bases, with 10 bases between them. The chain carries TRBV12-3 or TRBV12-4 and TRBJ2-2, with a weak D call TRBD2 (6 bases). The clonotype was recovered from a woman aged 55-69 years in good health. Sequencing was carried out using blood. The CDR3 DNA is TGTGCCAGCAGTGATTGGAGGGCCGGGGAGCTGTTTTTT. The encoded protein is CASSDWRAGELFF.